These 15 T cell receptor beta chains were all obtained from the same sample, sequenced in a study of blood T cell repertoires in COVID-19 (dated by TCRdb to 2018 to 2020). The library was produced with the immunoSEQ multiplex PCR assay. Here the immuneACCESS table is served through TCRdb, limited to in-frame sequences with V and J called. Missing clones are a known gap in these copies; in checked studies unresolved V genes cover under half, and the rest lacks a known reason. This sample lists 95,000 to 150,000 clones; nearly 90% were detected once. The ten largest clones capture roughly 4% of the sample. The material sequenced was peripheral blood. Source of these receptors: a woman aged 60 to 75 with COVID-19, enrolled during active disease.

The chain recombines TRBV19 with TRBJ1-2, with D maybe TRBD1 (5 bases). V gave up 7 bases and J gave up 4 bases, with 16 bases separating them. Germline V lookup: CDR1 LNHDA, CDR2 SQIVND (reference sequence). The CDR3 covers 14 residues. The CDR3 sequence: CASTPEAGIYGYTF. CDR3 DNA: TGTGCCAGTACCCCAGAGGCAGGGATCTATGGCTACACCTTC.

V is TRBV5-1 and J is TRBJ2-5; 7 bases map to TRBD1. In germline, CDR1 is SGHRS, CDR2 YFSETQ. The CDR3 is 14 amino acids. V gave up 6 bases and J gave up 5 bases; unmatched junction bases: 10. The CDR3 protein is CASIQGQLGETQYF. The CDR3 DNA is TGCGCCAGCATCCAGGGACAGTTGGGGGAGACCCAGTACTTC.

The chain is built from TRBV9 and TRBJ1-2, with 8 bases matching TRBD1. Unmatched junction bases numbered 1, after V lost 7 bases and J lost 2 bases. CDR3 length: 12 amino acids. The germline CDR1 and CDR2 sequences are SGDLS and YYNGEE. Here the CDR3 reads CASWDRNYGYTF. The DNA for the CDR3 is TGTGCCAGCTGGGACAGGAACTATGGCTACACCTTC.

The CDR3 sequence: CASSFGTVWVPDTQYF. As DNA, the CDR3 is TGCGCCAGCAGCTTTGGGACAGTGTGGGTACCAGATACGCAGTATTTT. This chain uses TRBV5-1 with TRBJ2-3; 7 bases agree with TRBD1. Germline CDR1 SGHRS, CDR2 YFSETQ. The CDR3 totals 16 residues. V shed 2 bases and J 4 bases; nucleotides not matched to a gene: 10. The full variable domain, with the rest looked up from reference TRBV5-1 and TRBJ2-3, is KAGVTQTPRYLIKTRGQQVTLSCSPISGHRSVSWYQQTPGQGLQFLFEYFSETQRNKGNFPGRFSGRQFSNSRSEMNVSTLELGDSALYLCASSFGTVWVPDTQYFGPGTRLTVL.

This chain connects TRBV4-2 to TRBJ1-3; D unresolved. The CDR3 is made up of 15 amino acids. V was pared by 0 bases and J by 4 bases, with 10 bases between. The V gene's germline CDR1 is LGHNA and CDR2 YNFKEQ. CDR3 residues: CASSQDDRGGNTIYF. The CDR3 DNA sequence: TGTGCCAGCAGCCAAGATGATAGAGGCGGAAACACCATATATTTT.

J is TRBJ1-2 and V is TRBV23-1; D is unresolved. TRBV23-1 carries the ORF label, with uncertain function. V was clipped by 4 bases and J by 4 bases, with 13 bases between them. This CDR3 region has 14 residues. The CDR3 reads CASSPLPTAYGYTF. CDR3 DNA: TGCGCCAGCAGTCCCCTCCCCACTGCCTATGGCTACACCTTC.

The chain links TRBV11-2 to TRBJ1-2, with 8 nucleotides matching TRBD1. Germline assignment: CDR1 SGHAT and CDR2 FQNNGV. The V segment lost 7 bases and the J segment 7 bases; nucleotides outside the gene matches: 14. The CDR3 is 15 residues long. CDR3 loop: CASTLRGQGIGGYTF. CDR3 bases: TGTGCCAGCACCCTACGAGGACAGGGAATCGGTGGCTACACCTTC.

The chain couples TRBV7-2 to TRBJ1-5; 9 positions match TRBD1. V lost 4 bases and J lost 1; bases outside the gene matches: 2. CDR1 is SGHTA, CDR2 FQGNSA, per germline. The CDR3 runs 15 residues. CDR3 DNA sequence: TGTGCCAGCAGCTCCGGGACAGGGAGCAATCAGCCCCAGCATTTT. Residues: CASSSGTGSNQPQHF.

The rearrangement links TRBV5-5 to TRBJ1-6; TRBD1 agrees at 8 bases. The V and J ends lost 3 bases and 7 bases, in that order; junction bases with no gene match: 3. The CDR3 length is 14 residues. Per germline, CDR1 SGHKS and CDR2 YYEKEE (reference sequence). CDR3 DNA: TGTGCCAGCAGCTGGGGACAGGTGAATTCACCCCTCCACTTT. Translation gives CASSWGQVNSPLHF. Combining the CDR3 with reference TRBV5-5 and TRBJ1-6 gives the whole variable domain DAGVTQSPTHLIKTRGQQVTLRCSPISGHKSVSWYQQVLGQGPQFIFQYYEKEERGRGNFPDRFSARQFPNYSSELNVNALLLGDSALYLCASSWGQVNSPLHFGNGTRLTVT.

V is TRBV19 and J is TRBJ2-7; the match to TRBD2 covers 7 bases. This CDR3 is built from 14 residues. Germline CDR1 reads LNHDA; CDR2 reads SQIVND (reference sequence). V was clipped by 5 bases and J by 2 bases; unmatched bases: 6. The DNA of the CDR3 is TGTGCCAGTAGTCCAAGCGGGGTGGCCTACGAGCAGTACTTC. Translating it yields CASSPSGVAYEQYF. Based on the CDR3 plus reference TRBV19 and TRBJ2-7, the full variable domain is DGGITQSPKYLFRKEGQNVTLSCEQNLNHDAMYWYRQDPGQGLRLIYYSQIVNDFQKGDIAEGYSVSREKKESFPLTVTSAQKNPTAFYLCASSPSGVAYEQYFGPGTRLTVT.

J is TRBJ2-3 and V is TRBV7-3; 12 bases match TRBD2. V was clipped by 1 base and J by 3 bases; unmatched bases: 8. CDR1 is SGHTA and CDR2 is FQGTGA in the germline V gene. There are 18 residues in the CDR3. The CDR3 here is CASSLRTSGAPGTDTQYF. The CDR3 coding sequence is TGTGCCAGCAGCTTAAGGACTAGCGGGGCACCGGGGACAGATACGCAGTATTTT.

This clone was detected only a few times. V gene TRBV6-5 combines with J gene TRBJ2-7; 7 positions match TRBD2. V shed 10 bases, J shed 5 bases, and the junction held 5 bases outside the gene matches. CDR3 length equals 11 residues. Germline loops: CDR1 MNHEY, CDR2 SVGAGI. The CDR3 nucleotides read TGTGCCACCCCGGGGAGGGACGAGCAGTACTTC. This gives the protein CATPGRDEQYF.

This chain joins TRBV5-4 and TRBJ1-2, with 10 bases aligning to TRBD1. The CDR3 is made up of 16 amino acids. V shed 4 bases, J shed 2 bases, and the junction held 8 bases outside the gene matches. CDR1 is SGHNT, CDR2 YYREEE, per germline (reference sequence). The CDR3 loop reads CASSRDRGPSNYGYTF. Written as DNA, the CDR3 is TGTGCCAGCAGCAGGGACAGGGGACCTTCCAACTATGGCTACACCTTC.

The CDR3 nucleotides read TGTGCCAGCAGCGTAGACCCACAGGGCTTGGGGAATGGCTACACCTTC. Its protein product is CASSVDPQGLGNGYTF. The V and J genes are TRBV9 and TRBJ1-2, with D possibly being TRBD1 (6 bases). The CDR3 totals 16 residues. V was cut by 0 bases and J by 6 bases, with 18 bases left in between. From germline, CDR1 is SGDLS and CDR2 YYNGEE.

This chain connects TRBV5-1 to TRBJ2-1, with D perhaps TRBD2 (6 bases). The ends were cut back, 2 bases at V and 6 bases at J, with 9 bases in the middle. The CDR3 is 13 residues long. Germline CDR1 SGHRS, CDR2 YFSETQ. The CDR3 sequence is CASSLGGANEQFF. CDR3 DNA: TGCGCCAGCAGCTTAGGAGGGGCCAATGAGCAGTTCTTC. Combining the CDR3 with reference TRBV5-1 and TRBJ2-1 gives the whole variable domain KAGVTQTPRYLIKTRGQQVTLSCSPISGHRSVSWYQQTPGQGLQFLFEYFSETQRNKGNFPGRFSGRQFSNSRSEMNVSTLELGDSALYLCASSLGGANEQFFGPGTRLTVL.